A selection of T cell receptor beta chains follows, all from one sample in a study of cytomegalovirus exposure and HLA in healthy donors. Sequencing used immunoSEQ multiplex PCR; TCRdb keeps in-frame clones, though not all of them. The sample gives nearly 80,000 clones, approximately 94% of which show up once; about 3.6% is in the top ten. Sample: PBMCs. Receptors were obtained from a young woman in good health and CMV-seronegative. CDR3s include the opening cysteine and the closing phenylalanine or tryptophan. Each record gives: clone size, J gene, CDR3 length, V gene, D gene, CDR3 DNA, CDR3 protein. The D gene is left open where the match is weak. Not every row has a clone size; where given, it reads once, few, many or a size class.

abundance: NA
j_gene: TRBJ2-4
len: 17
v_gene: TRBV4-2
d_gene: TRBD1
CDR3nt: TGTGCCAGCAGCCAAGATCTAGGGGACAGGGGGGAGAACATTCAGTACTTC
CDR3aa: CASSQDLGDRGENIQYF

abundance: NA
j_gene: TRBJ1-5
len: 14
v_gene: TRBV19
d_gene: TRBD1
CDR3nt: TGTGCCAGTAGTTCCGGACAGGGGGGTCAGCCCCAGCATTTT
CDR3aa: CASSSGQGGQPQHF

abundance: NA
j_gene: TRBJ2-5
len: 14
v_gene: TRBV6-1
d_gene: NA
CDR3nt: TGTGCCAGCAGTGCGGTAGCGGAACAAGAGACCCAGTACTTC
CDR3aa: CASSAVAEQETQYF

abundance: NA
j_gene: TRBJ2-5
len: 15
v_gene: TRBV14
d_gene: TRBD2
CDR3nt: TGTGCCAGCATCCTGCGTGCGGGGGGGCCTGAGACCCAGTACTTC
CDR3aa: CASILRAGGPETQYF

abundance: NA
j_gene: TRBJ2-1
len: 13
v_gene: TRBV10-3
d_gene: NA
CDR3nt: TGTGCCATCAGTGAAGCCCCTTTAATTGGGCAGTTCTTC
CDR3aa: CAISEAPLIGQFF

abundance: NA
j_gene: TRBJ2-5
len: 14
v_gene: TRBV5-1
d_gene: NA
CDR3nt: TGCGCCAGCACTAGGATTCCCGCTCAAGAGACCCAGTACTTC
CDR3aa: CASTRIPAQETQYF

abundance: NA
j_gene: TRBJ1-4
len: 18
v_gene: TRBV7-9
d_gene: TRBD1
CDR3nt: TGTGCCAGCAGCTCCCAACCTTCCGGGACAGGGATGGAGGAAAAACTGTTTTTT
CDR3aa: CASSSQPSGTGMEEKLFF

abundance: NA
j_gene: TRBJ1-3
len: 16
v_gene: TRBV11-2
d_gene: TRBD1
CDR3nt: TGTGCCAGCAGATCAAAGACAGGGAGCTCTGGAAACACCATATATTTT
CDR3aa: CASRSKTGSSGNTIYF

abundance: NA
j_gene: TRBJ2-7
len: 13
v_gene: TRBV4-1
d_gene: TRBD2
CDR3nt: TGCGCCAGCAGCCAGGTCAGGGAGGGCGAGCAGTACTTC
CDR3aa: CASSQVREGEQYF

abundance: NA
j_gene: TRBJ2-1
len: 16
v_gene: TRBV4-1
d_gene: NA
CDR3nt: TGCGCCAGCAGCCAAGGCTACCGATCAGGGGTCAATGAGCAGTTCTTC
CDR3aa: CASSQGYRSGVNEQFF

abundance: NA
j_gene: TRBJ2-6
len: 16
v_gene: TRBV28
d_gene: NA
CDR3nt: TGTGCCAGCAGTTTAGGTGCGAACTCTGGGGCCAACGTCCTGACTTTC
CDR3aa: CASSLGANSGANVLTF

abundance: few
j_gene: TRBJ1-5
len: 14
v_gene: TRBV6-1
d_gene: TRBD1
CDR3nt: TGTGCCAGCAGTGACCCAGGGGGCCATCAGCCCCAGCATTTT
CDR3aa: CASSDPGGHQPQHF

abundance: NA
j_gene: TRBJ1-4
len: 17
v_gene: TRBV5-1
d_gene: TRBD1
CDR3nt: TGCGCCAGCAGCTCGATCCCAGGGGGCTCGGTTAATGAAAAACTGTTTTTT
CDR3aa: CASSSIPGGSVNEKLFF

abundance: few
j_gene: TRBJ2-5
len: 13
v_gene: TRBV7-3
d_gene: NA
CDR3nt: TGTGCCAGCAGCTTTGGACCGGGGGAGACCCAGTACTTC
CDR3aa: CASSFGPGETQYF

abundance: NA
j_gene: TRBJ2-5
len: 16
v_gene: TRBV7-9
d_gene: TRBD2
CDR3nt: TGTGCCAGCAGCCCGGGGACTAGCGGGGGGGAGGAGACCCAGTACTTC
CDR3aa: CASSPGTSGGEETQYF

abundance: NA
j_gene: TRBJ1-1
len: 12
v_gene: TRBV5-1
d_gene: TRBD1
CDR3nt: TGCGCCAGCAGCGGGACAGACACTGAAGCTTTCTTT
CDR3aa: CASSGTDTEAFF

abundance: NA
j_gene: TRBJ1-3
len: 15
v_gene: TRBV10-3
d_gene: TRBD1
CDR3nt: TGTGCCATCAGGTCGACAGGGGGATACGGAAACACCATATATTTT
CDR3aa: CAIRSTGGYGNTIYF

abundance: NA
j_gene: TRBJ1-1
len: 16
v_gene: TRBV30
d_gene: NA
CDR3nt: TGTGCCTGGAGTTCGACGGGAGTAATCATGAACACTGAAGCTTTCTTT
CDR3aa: CAWSSTGVIMNTEAFF

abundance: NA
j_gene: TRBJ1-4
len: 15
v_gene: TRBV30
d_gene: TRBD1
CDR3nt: TGTGCCTGGAGTGTAATGGGACAGGAGTATGAAAAACTGTTTTTT
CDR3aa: CAWSVMGQEYEKLFF

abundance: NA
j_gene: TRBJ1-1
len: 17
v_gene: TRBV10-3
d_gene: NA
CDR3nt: TGTGCCATCAGTGAGCCCGACAGAAACCCCATGAACACTGAAGCTTTCTTT
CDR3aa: CAISEPDRNPMNTEAFF

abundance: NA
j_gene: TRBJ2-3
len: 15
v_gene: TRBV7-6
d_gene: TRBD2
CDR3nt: TGTGCCAGCAGCTTAGGGGCGGGAGTAACAGATACGCAGTATTTT
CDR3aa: CASSLGAGVTDTQYF

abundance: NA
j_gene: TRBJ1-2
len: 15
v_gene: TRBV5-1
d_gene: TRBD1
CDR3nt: TGCGCCAGCAGCTTGACCACCGGGACAGAACTAGGCTACACCTTC
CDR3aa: CASSLTTGTELGYTF

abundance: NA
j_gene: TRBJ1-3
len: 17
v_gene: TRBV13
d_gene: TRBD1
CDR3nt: TGTGCCAGCAGCCGGCCCGGGACAGGGTCCTCTGGAAACACCATATATTTT
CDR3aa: CASSRPGTGSSGNTIYF

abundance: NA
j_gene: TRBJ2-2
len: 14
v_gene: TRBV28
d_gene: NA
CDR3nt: TGTGCCAGCGGGGGTTGGGGGCGCACCGGGGAGCTGTTTTTT
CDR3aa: CASGGWGRTGELFF

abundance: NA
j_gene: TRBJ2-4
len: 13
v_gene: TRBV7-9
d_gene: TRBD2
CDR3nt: TGTGCCAGCAGCACCACTGTACTAGCGGGGTTTAACTTC
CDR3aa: CASSTTVLAGFNF

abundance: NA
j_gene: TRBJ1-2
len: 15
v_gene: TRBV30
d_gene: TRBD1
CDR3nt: TGTGCCTGGAGTGTAGCAGGGGGCGCCTACTATGGCTACACCTTC
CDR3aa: CAWSVAGGAYYGYTF

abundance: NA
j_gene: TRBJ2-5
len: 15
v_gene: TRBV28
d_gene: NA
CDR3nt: TGTGCCAGCGTTTCCGGGACAGTATCACGCGGGGCCCAGTACTTC
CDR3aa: CASVSGTVSRGAQYF

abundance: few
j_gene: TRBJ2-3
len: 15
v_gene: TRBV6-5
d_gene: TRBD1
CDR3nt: TGTGCCAGCAGTTATTCCGGACAGGTCTCAGATACGCAGTATTTT
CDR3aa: CASSYSGQVSDTQYF

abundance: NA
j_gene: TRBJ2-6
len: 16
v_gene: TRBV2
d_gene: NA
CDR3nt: TGTGCCAGCAGTTCTCAACATAACTCTGGGGCCAACGTCCTGACTTTC
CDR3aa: CASSSQHNSGANVLTF

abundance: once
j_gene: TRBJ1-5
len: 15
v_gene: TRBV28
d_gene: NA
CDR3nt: TGTGCCAGCAGTTCCTCTGGGGGCCGCAATCAGCCCCAGCATTTT
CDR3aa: CASSSSGGRNQPQHF

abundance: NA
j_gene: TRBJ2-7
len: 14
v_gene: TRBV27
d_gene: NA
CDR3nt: TGTGCCAGCAGTTACCGGCCCGGCGCGGACGAGCAGTACTTC
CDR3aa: CASSYRPGADEQYF

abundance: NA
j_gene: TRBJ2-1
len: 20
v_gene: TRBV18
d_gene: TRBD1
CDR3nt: TGTGCCAGCTCACCGCGAACAGGGGGCAAGGTTTCATTCTCCTACAATGAGCAGTTCTTC
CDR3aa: CASSPRTGGKVSFSYNEQFF

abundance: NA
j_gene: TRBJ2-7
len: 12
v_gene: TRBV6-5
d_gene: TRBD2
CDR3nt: TGTGCCAGCAGACTAGCGGGGGTAGAGCAGTACTTC
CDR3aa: CASRLAGVEQYF

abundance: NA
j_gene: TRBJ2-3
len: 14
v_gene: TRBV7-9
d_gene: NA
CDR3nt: TGTGCCAGCAGCTCCCTTCGGGGGACAGATACGCAGTATTTT
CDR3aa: CASSSLRGTDTQYF

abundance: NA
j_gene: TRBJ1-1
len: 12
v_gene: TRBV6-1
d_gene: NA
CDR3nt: TGTGCCAGCAGGGAGATGAACACTGAAGCTTTCTTT
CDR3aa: CASREMNTEAFF

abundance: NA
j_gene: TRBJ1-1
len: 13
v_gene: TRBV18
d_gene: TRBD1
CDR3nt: TGTGCCAGCTCACTGGACAGGTCAGAGGAAGCTTTCTTT
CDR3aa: CASSLDRSEEAFF

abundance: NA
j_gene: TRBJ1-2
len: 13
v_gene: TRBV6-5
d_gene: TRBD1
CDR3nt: TGTGCCAGCTCCAGGGGGCCTGTATATGGCTACACCTTC
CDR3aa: CASSRGPVYGYTF

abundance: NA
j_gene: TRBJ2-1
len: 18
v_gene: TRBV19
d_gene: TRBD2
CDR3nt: TGTGCCAGCCGTAGAGGGACTAGCGGGGGAGGACTCTACAATGAGCAGTTCTTC
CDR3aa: CASRRGTSGGGLYNEQFF

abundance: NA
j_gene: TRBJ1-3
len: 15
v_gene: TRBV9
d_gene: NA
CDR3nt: TGTGCCAGCAGTAAGGAGGGATATGCTGGAAACACCATATATTTT
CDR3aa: CASSKEGYAGNTIYF

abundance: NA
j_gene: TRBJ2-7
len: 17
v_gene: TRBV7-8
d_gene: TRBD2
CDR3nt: TGTGCCAGCAGCTTAAACCAGGGACTAGCGGGAGAATACGAGCAGTACTTC
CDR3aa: CASSLNQGLAGEYEQYF

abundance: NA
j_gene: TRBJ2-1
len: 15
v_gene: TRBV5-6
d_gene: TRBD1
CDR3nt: TGTGCCAGCAGCTTAGAACAGGGGGCGGGTGGCGAGCAGTTCTTC
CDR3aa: CASSLEQGAGGEQFF

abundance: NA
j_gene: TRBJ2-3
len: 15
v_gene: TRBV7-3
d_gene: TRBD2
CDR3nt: TGTGCCAGCAGCTTAATAGCGGGGAACACAGATACGCAGTATTTT
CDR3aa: CASSLIAGNTDTQYF

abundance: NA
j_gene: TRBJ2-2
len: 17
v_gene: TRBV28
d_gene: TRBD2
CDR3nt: TGTGCCAGCAGTTTTGGAGCGGGGGGGCCGAACACCGGGGAGCTGTTTTTT
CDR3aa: CASSFGAGGPNTGELFF

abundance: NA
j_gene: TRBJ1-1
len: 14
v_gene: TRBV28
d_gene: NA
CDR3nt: TGTGCCAGCAGTCCGACTCAGCTGAACACTGAAGCTTTCTTT
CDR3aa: CASSPTQLNTEAFF

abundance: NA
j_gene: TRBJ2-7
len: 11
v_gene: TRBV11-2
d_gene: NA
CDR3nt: TGTGCCAGCAGCTTGTCGGACGAGCAGTACTTC
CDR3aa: CASSLSDEQYF

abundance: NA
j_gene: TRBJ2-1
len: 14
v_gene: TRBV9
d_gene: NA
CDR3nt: TGTGCCAGCAGCGTAGTTCAGGGGAGCTATGAGCAGTTCTTC
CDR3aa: CASSVVQGSYEQFF

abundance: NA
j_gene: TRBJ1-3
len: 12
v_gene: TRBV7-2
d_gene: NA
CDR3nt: TGTGCCAGCAGCTTTGCGCCAAACACCATATATTTT
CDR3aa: CASSFAPNTIYF

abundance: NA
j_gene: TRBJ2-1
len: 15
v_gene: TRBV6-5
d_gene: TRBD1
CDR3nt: TGTGCCAGCAGTCGCCGGGGCACAGGGGACAATGAGCAGTTCTTC
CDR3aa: CASSRRGTGDNEQFF

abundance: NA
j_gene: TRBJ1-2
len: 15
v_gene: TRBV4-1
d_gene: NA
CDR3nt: TGCGCCAGCAGCCAAGAGCTTGCGGGGCCGCATGGCTACACCTTC
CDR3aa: CASSQELAGPHGYTF

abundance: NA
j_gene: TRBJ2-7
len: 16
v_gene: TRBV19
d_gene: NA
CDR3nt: TGTGCCAGTAGTATAGATCATCAGGGCCCTACCTACGAGCAGTACTTC
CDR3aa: CASSIDHQGPTYEQYF

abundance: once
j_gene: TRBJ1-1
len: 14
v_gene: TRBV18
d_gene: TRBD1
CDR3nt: TGTGCCAGCTCACCATTGACAGGGGACACTGAAGCTTTCTTT
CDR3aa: CASSPLTGDTEAFF

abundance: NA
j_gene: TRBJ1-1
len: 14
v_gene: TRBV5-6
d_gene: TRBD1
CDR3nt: TGTGCCAGCAGCAGGGACAGCCCGAACACTGAAGCTTTCTTT
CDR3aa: CASSRDSPNTEAFF

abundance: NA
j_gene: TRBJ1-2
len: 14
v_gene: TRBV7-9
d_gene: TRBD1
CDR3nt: TGTGCCAGCAGCTTTCAGGGGGTGAGCTATGGCTACACCTTC
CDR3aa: CASSFQGVSYGYTF

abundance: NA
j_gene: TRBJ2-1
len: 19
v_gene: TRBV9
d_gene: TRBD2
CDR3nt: TGTGCCAGCAGCGCGACCGGGGGTAGCGGGACCCTCCGGGACAATGAGCAGTTCTTC
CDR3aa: CASSATGGSGTLRDNEQFF

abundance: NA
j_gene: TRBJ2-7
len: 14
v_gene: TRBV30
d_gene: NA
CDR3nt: TGTGCCACACAAGGGGGGGGAGGGCCAGGGGAGCAGTACTTC
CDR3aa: CATQGGGGPGEQYF

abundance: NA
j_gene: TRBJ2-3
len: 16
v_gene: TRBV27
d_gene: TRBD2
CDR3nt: TGTGCCAGCAGTTTATCACTAGCGAGCTACACAGATACGCAGTATTTT
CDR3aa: CASSLSLASYTDTQYF

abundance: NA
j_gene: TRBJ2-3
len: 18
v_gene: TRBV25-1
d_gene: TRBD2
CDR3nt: TGTGCCAGCAGTGCGTTGGAAGGGACTAGCGGGAGCACAGATACGCAGTATTTT
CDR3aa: CASSALEGTSGSTDTQYF

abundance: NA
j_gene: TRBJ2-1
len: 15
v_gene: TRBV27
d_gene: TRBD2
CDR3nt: TGTGCCAGCAGTGAGCGGGGGGGCCCATACAATGAGCAGTTCTTC
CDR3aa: CASSERGGPYNEQFF

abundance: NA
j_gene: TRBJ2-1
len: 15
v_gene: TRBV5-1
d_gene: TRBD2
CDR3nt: TGCGCCAGCAGCTCGACTAGCGGGCTATACAATGAGCAGTTCTTC
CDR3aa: CASSSTSGLYNEQFF

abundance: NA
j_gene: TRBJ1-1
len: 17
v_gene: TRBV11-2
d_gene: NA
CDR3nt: TGTGCCAGCAGCACTGTGGGGGGGAGTGGGCGTAACACTGAAGCTTTCTTT
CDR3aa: CASSTVGGSGRNTEAFF